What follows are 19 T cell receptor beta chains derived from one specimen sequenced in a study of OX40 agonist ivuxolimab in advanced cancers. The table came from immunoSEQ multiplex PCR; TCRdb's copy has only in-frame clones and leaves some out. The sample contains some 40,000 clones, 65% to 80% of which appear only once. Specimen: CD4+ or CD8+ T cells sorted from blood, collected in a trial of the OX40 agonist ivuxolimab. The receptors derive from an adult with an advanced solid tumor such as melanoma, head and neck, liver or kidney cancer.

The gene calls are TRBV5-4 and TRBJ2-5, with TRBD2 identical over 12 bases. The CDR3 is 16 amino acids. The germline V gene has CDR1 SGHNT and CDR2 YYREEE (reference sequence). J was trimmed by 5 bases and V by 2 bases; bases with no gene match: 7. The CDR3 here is CASSFPRLAGVETQYF. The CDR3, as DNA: TGTGCCAGCAGCTTCCCTCGACTAGCGGGGGTTGAGACCCAGTACTTC.

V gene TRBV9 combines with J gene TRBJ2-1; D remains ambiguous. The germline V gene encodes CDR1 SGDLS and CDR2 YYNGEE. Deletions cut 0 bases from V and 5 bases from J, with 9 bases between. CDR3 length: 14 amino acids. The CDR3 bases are TGTGCCAGCAGCGTAGGTAGGCAGAACAATGAGCAGTTCTTC. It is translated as CASSVGRQNNEQFF.

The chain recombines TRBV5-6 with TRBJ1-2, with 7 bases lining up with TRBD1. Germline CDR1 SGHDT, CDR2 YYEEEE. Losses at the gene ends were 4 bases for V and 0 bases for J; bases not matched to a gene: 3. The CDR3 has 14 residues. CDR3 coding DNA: TGTGCCAGCAGCCCCGGACAGGCTAACTATGGCTACACCTTC. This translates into CASSPGQANYGYTF.

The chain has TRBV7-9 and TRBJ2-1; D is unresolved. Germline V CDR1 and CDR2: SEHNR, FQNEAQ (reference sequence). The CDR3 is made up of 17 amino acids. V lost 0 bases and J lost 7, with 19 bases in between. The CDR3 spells CASSLAKAQRRLNEQFF. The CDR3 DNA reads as TGTGCCAGCAGCTTAGCTAAGGCCCAGAGGCGCCTTAATGAGCAGTTCTTC.

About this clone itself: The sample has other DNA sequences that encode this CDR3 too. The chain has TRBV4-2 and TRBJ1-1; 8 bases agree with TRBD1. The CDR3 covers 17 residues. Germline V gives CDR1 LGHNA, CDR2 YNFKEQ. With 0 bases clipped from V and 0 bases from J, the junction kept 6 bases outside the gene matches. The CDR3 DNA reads TGTGCCAGCAGCCAAGATCCCCAGGGGGCAATGAACACTGAAGCTTTCTTT. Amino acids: CASSQDPQGAMNTEAFF.

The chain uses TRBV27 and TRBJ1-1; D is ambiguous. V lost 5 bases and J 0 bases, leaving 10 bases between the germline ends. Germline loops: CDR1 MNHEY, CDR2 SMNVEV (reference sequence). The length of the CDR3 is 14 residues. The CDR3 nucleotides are TGTGCCAGCAGTGGACGGTCATTGAACACTGAAGCTTTCTTT. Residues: CASSGRSLNTEAFF.

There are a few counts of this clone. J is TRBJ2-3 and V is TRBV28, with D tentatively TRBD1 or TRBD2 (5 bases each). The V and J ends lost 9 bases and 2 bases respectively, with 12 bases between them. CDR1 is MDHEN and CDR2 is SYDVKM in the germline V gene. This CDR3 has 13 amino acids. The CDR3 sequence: CASLGRTTDTQYF. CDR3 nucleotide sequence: TGTGCCAGTCTGGGACGAACCACAGATACGCAGTATTTT.

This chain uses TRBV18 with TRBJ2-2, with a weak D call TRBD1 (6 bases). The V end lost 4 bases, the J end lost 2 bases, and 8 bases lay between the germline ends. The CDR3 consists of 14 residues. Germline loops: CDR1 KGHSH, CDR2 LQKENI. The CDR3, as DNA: TGTGCCAGCTCACTGGACAGAAACACCGGGGAGCTGTTTTTT. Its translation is CASSLDRNTGELFF.

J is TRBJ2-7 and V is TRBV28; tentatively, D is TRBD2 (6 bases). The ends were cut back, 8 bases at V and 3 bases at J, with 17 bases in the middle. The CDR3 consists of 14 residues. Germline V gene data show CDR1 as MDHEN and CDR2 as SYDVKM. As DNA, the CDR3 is TGTGCCAGCGGAGGGGCAGCTCGGTACTACGAGCAGTACTTC. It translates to CASGGAARYYEQYF.

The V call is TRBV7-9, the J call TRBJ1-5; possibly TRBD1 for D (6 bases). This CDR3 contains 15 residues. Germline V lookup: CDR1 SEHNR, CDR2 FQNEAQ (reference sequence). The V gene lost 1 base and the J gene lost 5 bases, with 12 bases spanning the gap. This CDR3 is CASSLGDRLDQPQHF. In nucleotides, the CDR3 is TGTGCCAGCAGCTTAGGAGACAGGCTGGATCAGCCCCAGCATTTT. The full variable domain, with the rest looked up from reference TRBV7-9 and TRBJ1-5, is DTGVSQNPRHKITKRGQNVTFRCDPISEHNRLYWYRQTLGQGPEFLTYFQNEAQLEKSRLLSDRFSAERPKGSFSTLEIQRTEQGDSAMYLCASSLGDRLDQPQHFGDGTRLSIL.

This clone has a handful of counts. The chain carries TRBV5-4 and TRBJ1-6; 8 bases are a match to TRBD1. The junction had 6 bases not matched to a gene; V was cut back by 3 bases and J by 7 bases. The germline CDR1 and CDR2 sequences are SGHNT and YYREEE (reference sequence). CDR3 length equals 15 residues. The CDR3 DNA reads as TGTGCCAGCAGCTGGGGCAGGGGGCTGAATTCACCCCTCCACTTT. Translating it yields CASSWGRGLNSPLHF.

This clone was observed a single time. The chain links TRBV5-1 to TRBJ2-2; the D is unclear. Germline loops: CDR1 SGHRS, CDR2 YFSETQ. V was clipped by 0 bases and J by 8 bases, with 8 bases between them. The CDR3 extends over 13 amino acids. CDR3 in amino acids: CASSLAVSGELFF. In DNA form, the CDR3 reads TGCGCCAGCAGCTTGGCCGTAAGTGGGGAGCTGTTTTTT.

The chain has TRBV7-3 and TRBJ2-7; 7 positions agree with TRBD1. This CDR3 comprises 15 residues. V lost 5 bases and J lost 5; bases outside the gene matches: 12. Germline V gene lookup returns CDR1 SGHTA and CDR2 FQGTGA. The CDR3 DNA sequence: TGTGCCAGCAGCCTGATACCGGGACAGTACAACGAGCAGTACTTC. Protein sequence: CASSLIPGQYNEQYF.

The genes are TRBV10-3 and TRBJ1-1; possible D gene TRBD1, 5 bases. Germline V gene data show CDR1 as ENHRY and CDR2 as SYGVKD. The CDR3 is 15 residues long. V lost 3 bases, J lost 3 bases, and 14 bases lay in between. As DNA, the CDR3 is TGTGCCATCAGTGACGCCAGGGTCTTGGACACTGAAGCTTTCTTT. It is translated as CAISDARVLDTEAFF.

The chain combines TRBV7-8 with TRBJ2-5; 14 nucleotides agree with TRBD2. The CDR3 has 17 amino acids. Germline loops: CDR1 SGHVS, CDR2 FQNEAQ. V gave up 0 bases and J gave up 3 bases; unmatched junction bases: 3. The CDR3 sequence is CASSLAGLAGGKETQYF. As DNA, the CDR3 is TGTGCCAGCAGCTTAGCAGGACTAGCGGGGGGCAAAGAGACCCAGTACTTC.

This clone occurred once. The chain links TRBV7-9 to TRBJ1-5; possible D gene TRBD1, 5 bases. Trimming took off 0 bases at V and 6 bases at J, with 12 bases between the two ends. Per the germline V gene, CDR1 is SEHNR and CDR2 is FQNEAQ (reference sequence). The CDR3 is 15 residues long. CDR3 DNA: TGTGCCAGCAGCTTAGCTATCGGGGGGACTCAGCCCCAGCATTTT. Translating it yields CASSLAIGGTQPQHF. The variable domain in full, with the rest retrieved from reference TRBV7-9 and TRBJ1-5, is DTGVSQNPRHKITKRGQNVTFRCDPISEHNRLYWYRQTLGQGPEFLTYFQNEAQLEKSRLLSDRFSAERPKGSFSTLEIQRTEQGDSAMYLCASSLAIGGTQPQHFGDGTRLSIL.

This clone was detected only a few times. CDR3 sequence reads: CASSPGLAGKETQYF. The CDR3, as DNA: TGTGCCAGCAGCCCAGGACTAGCGGGAAAAGAGACCCAGTACTTC. The V and J genes are TRBV7-2 and TRBJ2-5; TRBD2 agrees at 12 bases. From germline, CDR1 is SGHTA and CDR2 FQGNSA. This CDR3 spans 15 amino acids. J gave up 3 bases and V 5 bases, and 4 bases lay outside the gene matches.

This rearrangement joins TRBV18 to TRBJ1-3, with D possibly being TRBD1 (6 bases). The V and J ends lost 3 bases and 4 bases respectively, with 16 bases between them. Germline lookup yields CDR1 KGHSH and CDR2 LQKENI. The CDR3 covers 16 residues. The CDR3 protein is CASSPALGAYGNTIYF. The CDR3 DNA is TGTGCCAGCTCACCCGCTCTGGGGGCCTACGGAAACACCATATATTTT.

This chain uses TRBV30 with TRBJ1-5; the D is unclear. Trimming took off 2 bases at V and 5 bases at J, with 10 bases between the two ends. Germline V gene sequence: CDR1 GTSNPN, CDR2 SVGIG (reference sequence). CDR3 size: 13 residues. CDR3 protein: CAWSRGLYQPQHF. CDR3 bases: TGTGCCTGGAGTCGAGGGTTATATCAGCCCCAGCATTTT.